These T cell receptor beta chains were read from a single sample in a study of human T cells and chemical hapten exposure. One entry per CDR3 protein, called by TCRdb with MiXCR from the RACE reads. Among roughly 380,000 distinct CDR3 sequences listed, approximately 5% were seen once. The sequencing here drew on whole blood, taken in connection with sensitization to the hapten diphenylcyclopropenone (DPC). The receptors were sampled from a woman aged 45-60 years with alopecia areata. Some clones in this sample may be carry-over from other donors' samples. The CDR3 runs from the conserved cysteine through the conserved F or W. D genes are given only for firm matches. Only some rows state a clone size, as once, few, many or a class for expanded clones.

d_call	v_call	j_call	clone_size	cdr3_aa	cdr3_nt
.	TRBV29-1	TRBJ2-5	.	CSVEGKETQYF	TGCAGCGTTGAAGGGAAAGAGACCCAGTACTTC
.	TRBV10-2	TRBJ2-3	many	CASSEGRGLTDTQYF	TGCGCCAGCAGTGAGGGGCGTGGACTCACAGATACGCAGTATTTT
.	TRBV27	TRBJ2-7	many	CASSFIQGYEQYF	TGTGCCAGCAGTTTCATTCAGGGCTACGAGCAGTACTTC
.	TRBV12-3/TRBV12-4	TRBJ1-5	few	CASSRDSHSNQPQHF	TGTGCCAGCAGTCGTGACAGCCATTCCAATCAGCCCCAGCATTTT
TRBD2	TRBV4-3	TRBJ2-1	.	CASSQDGGLAGGSSYNEQFF	TGCGCCAGCAGCCAAGATGGCGGGCTAGCGGGAGGGAGCTCCTACAATGAGCAGTTCTTC
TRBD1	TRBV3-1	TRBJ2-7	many	CASSQDRVGAQYF	TGTGCCAGCAGCCAGGACAGGGTCGGGGCGCAGTACTTC
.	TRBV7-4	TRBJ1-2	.	CASRKYGYTF	TGTGCCAGCAGAAAATATGGCTACACCTTC
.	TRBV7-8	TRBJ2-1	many	CASSPQMNSRGNEQFF	TGTGCCAGCAGCCCACAAATGAACTCGAGGGGCAATGAGCAGTTCTTC
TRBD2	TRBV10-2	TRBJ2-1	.	CASSESKFGTSGYNEQFF	TGCGCCAGCAGTGAGTCGAAATTTGGGACTAGCGGATACAATGAGCAGTTCTTC
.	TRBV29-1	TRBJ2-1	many	CSVEDLSGSHYNEQFF	TGCAGCGTTGAAGATCTGTCCGGGAGCCACTACAATGAGCAGTTCTTC
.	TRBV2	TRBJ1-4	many	CASSSPTASKEKLFF	TGTGCCAGCAGTTCCCCGACAGCGTCTAAAGAAAAACTGTTTTTT
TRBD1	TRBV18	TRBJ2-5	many	CASSADRDGEETQYF	TGTGCCAGCTCAGCAGACAGGGATGGGGAAGAGACCCAGTACTTC
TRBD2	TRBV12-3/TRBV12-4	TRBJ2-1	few	CASSPIRGSGTSGSNEQFF	TGTGCCAGCAGTCCCATCCGGGGTAGCGGGACTAGCGGGAGTAATGAGCAGTTCTTC
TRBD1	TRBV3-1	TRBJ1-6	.	CASSYRTGANNSPLHF	TGTGCCAGCAGCTACCGGACAGGGGCCAATAATTCACCCCTCCACTTT
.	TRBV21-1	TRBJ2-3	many	CASNRGPTSTDTQYF	TGTGCCAGCAACAGGGGCCCAACTAGCACAGATACGCAGTATTTT
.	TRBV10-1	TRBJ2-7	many	CASSDERLYEQYF	TGCGCCAGCAGTGACGAACGGTTATACGAGCAGTACTTC
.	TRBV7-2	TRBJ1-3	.	CASSSTGTYSGNTLYF	TGTGCCAGCAGCTCCACAGGGACTTACTCTGGAAACACCTTATATTTT
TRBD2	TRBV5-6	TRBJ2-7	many	CASSPTSGSYEQYF	TGTGCCAGCAGCCCGACTAGCGGCTCCTACGAGCAGTACTTC
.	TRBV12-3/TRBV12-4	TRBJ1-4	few	CASLSRGTNEKLFF	TGTGCCAGCTTGTCGAGGGGAACTAATGAAAAACTGTTTTTT
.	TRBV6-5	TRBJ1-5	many	CASSYARSGQPQHF	TGTGCCAGCAGTTACGCCAGGTCGGGACAGCCCCAGCATTTT
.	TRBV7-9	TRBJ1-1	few	CASSYLQGRAEAFF	TGTGCCAGCAGCTATCTACAGGGAAGGGCTGAAGCTTTCTTT
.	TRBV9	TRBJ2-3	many	CASSVAGSRTDTQYF	TGTGCCAGCAGCGTAGCGGGGAGCCGCACAGATACGCAGTATTTT
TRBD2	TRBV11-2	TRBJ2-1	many	CASSLTSGRFNEQFF	TGTGCCAGCAGTCTTACTAGCGGGAGGTTCAATGAGCAGTTCTTC
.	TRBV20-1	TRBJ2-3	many	CSNRATDTQYF	TGCAGTAATCGTGCCACAGATACGCAGTATTTT
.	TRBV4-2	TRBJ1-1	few	CASSAGRDTEAFF	TGTGCCAGCAGTGCCGGAAGGGACACTGAAGCTTTCTTT
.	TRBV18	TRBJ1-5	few	CASSVLGRSNQPQHF	TGTGCCAGCTCGGTCCTGGGACGGAGCAATCAGCCCCAGCATTTT
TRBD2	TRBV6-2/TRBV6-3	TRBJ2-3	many	CASTKTSGTQYF	TGTGCCAGCACCAAGACTAGCGGAACGCAGTATTTT
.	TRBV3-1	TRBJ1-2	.	CASSQEYGQIYGYTF	TGTGCCAGCAGCCAAGAATATGGACAGATCTATGGCTACACCTTC
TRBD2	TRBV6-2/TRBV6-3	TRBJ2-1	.	CASSYGGRGNEQFF	TGTGCCAGCAGTTACGGCGGGAGGGGAAATGAGCAGTTCTTC
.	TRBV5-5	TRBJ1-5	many	CASSLDTNQPQHF	TGTGCCAGCAGCTTGGATACCAATCAGCCCCAGCATTTT
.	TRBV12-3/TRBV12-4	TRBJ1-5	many	CASSLRAGNQPQHF	TGTGCCAGCAGTTTAAGGGCTGGCAATCAGCCCCAGCATTTT
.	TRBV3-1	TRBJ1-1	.	CASSQVDRPAAAFF	TGTGCCAGCAGCCAAGTCGACAGGCCTGCAGCAGCTTTCTTT
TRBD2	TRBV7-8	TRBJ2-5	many	CASGLDKETQYF	TGTGCCAGTGGACTAGACAAAGAGACCCAGTACTTC
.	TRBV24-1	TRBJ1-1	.	CATSDSGTNEAFF	TGTGCCACCAGTGACTCCGGGACAAATGAAGCTTTCTTT
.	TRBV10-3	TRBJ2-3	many	CAISGTVTDTQYF	TGTGCCATCAGTGGGACAGTCACAGATACGCAGTATTTT
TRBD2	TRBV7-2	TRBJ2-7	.	CASSFRTSGRGGEQYF	TGTGCCAGCAGCTTCCGGACTAGCGGGAGAGGTGGGGAGCAGTACTTC
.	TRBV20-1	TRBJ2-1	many	CSATRTLGGHEQFF	TGCAGTGCTACTCGGACTTTAGGAGGGCATGAGCAGTTCTTC
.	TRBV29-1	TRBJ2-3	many	CSVEDWTNLDTQYF	TGCAGCGTTGAAGATTGGACCAATTTAGATACGCAGTATTTT
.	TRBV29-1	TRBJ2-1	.	CSVRRDEQFF	TGCAGCGTTCGGCGGGATGAGCAGTTCTTC
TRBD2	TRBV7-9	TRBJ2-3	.	CASNVMLSGGGLAGGTDTQYF	TGTGCCAGCAACGTCATGCTGTCCGGAGGTGGACTAGCGGGTGGCACAGATACGCAGTATTTT
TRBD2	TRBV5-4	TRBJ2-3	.	CASSLKTSGPADTQYF	TGTGCCAGCAGCTTAAAAACTAGCGGTCCCGCAGATACGCAGTATTTT
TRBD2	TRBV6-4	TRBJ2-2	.	CASSATSGSRELFF	TGTGCCAGCAGTGCGACTAGCGGTTCGAGGGAGCTGTTTTTT
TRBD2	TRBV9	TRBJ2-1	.	CASSVIGSGYNEQFF	TGTGCCAGCAGCGTAATAGGTAGCGGGTACAATGAGCAGTTCTTC
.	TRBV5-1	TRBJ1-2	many	CASSLDREPSYGYTF	TGCGCCAGCAGCTTGGATAGGGAGCCATCCTATGGCTACACCTTC
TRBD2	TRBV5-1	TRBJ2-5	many	CASSLAGTSTETQYF	TGCGCCAGCAGCTTGGCAGGGACTAGCACGGAGACCCAGTACTTC
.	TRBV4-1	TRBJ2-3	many	CASSPYGAGTDTQYF	TGCGCCAGCAGCCCCTATGGGGCGGGCACAGATACGCAGTATTTT